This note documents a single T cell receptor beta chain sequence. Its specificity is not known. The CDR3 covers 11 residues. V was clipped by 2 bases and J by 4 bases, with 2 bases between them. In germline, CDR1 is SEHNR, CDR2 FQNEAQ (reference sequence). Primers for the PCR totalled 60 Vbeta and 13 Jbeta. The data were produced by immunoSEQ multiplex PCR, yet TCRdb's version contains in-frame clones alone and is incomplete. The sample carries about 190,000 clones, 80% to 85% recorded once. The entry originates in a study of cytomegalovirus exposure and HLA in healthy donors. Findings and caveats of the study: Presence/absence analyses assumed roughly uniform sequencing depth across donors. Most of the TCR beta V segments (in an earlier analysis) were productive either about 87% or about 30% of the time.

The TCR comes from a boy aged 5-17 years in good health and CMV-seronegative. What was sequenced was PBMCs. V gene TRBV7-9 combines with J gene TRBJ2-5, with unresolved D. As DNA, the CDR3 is TGTGCCAGCAGCTTACTAGAGACCCAGTACTTC. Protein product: CASSLLETQYF.